The source of this T cell receptor beta chain is a study of T cell repertoires in cytomegalovirus infection. This clonotype was counted between two and nine times. Its antigen is currently unknown. V was clipped by 5 bases and J by 3 bases; unmatched bases: 4. The CDR3 totals 15 residues. TCRdb ran MiXCR on the reads and lists one entry per CDR3 protein. The sample yields about half a million distinct CDR3 sequences, around a third seen once. The sequencing used cultured PBMCs, collected from culture after CMV antigen stimulation. This sequence joins TRBV12-3 or TRBV12-4 and TRBJ1-5, with 10 bases matching TRBD1. The sequence was collected from a human donor in good health (CMV status not recorded). Some clones in this sample may be carry-over from other donors' samples. The CDR3 here is CASSDRGRDNQPQHF. CDR3 DNA: TGTGCCAGCAGTGACAGGGGGCGCGACAATCAGCCCCAGCATTTT.